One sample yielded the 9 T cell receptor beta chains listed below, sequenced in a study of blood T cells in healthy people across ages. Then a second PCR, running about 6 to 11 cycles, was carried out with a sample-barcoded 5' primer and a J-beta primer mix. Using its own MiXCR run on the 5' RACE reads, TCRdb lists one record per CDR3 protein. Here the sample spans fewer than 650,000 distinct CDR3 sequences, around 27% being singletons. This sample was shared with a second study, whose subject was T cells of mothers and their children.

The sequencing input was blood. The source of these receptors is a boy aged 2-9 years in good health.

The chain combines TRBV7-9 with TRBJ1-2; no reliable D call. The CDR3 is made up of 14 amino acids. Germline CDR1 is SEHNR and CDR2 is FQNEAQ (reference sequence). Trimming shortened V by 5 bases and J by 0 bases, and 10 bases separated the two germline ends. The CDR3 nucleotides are TGTGCCAGCAGCCCGGGGAGGTCTAACTATGGCTACACCTTC. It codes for CASSPGRSNYGYTF.

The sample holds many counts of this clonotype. CDR3 sequence reads: CASSQDPGYNEQFF. In DNA form, the CDR3 reads TGTGCCAGCAGCCAAGATCCCGGCTACAATGAGCAGTTCTTC. The J gene is TRBJ2-1, the V gene TRBV3-1; D is unclear. Trimming removed 0 bases at V and 3 bases at J, with 6 bases between. The CDR3 has 14 residues. CDR1 is LGHDT, CDR2 YNNKEL, per germline (reference sequence).

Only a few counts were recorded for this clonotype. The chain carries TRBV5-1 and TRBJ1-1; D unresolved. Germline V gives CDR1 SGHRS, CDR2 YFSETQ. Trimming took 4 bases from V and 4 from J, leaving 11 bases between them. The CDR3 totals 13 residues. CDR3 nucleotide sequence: TGCGCCAGCAGCCCAGAATCGGGCACTGAAGCTTTCTTT. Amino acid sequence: CASSPESGTEAFF.

The CDR3 DNA reads TGTGCCAGCAGGGGGACTAGCGGGGGAAAAGAGCAGTTCTTC. Its protein product is CASRGTSGGKEQFF. The rearrangement links TRBV6-1 to TRBJ2-1; TRBD2 agrees at 14 bases. The V segment lost 6 bases and the J segment 10 bases; nucleotides outside the gene matches: 5. The CDR3 has 14 residues. CDR1 is MNHNS, CDR2 SASEGT, per germline.

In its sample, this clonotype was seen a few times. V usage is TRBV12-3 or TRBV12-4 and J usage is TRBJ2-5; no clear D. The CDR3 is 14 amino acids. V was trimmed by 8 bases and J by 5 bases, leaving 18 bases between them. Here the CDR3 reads CASSPRWVHETQYF. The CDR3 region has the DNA TGTGCCAGCTCCCCCCGGTGGGTCCACGAGACCCAGTACTTC.

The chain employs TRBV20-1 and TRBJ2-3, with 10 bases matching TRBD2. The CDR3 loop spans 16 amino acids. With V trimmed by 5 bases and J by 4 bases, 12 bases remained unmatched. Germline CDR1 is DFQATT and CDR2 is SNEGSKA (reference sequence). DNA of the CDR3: TGCAGTGCTGAAACGGGCGAGCGGGGGGGCCCAGATACGCAGTATTTT. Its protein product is CSAETGERGGPDTQYF.

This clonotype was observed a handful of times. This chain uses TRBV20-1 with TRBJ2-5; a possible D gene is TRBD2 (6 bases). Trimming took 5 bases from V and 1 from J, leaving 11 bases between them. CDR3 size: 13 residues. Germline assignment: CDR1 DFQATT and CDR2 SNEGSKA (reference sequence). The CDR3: CSAERASQETQYF. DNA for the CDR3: TGCAGTGCTGAGCGGGCCTCCCAAGAGACCCAGTACTTC.

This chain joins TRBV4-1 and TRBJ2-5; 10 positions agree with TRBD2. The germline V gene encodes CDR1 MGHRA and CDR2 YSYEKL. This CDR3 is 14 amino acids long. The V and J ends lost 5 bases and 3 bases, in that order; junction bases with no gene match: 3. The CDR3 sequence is CASSALAGKETQYF. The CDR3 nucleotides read TGCGCCAGCAGCGCACTAGCGGGGAAAGAGACCCAGTACTTC.

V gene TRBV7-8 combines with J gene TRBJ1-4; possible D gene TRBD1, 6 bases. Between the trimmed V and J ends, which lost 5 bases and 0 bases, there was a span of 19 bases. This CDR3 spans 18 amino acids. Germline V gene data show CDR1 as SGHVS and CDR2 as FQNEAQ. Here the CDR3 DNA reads TGTGCCAGCAGCCCCGAGGGGGGGACCGGGACAACTAATGAAAAACTGTTTTTT. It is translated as CASSPEGGTGTTNEKLFF.